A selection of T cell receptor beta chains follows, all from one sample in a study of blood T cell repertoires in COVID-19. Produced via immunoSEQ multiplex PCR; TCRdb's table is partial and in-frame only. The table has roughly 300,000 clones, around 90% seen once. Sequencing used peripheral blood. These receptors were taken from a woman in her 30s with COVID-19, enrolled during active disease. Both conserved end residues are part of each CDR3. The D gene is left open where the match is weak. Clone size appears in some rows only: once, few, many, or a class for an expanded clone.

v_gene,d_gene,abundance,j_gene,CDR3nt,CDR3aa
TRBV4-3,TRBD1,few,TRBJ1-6,TGCGCCAGCAGCCAACGGGCAGGGGGCCATAATTCACCCCTCCACTTT,CASSQRAGGHNSPLHF
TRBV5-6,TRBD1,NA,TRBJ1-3,TGTGCCAGCAGCGACGGGACAGGATACTCTGGAAACACCATATATTTT,CASSDGTGYSGNTIYF
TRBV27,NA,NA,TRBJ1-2,TGTGCCAGCAGTAGTTCACCAGGGGCCCCTGTGTATGGCTACACCTTC,CASSSSPGAPVYGYTF
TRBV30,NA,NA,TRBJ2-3,TGTGCCTGGATTCGGGGGAGCACAGATACGCAGTATTTT,CAWIRGSTDTQYF
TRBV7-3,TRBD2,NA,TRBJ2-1,TGTGCCAGCAGCTTATTTGGTAGCGGGAGGTTAGATGAGCAGTTCTTC,CASSLFGSGRLDEQFF
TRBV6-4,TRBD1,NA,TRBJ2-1,TGTGCCAGCAGTTTCTCAGCGGGACAGGGGAACAATGAGCAGTTCTTC,CASSFSAGQGNNEQFF
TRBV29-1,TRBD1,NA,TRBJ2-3,TGCAGCGTCCCGGGTCAGGGGGTTAGCACAGATACGCAGTATTTT,CSVPGQGVSTDTQYF
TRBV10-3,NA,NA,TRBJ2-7,TGTGCCATCAGTGGCAGTTCCTACGAGCAGTACTTC,CAISGSSYEQYF
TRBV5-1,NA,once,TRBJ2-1,TGCGCCAGCAGCTTGGTCCCAGGTTCCCAAGCCTACAATGAGCAGTTCTTC,CASSLVPGSQAYNEQFF
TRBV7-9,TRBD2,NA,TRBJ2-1,TGTGCCAGCAGCCCTGGAAGAGCGGGAGGATTTGTGGATGAGCAGTTCTTC,CASSPGRAGGFVDEQFF
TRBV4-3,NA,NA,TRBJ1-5,TGCGCCAGCAGCCAAGATTGGGCAGCCCGCAATCAGCCCCAGCATTTT,CASSQDWAARNQPQHF
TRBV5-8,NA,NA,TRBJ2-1,TGTGCCAGCAGCTTGGGAGGGTACGGCTCCTACAATGAGCAGTTCTTC,CASSLGGYGSYNEQFF
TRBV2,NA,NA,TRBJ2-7,TGTGCCAGCAGGGGTCTTTTACCGGGACTCGAGAGGTACGAGCAGTACTTC,CASRGLLPGLERYEQYF
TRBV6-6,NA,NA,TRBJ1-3,TGTGCCAGCAGTTACCGACGAGGTTGGGACACCATATATTTT,CASSYRRGWDTIYF
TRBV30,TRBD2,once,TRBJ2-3,TGTGCCTGGTCTTGGGGGTGGACTAGCGGGAGCACAGATACGCAGTATTTT,CAWSWGWTSGSTDTQYF
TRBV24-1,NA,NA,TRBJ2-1,TGTGCCACCCGAGATCGGAATGAGCAGTTCTTC,CATRDRNEQFF
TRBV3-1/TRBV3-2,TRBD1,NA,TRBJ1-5,TGTGCCAGCAGCCAAGGGGCAGGGGGATATAATCAGCCCCAGCATTTT,CASSQGAGGYNQPQHF
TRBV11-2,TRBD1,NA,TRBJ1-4,TGTGCCAGCAGCGCCGGACAGGGGGCGCAACCCGATAATGAAAAACTGTTTTTT,CASSAGQGAQPDNEKLFF
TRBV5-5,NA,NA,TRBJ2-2,TGTGCCAGCAGCTTGCAGGGCAGCACCGGGGAGCTGTTTTTT,CASSLQGSTGELFF
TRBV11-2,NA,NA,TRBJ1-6,TGTGCCAGCAGCTTAGGAGGAGGGCTCAACTCACCCCTCCACTTT,CASSLGGGLNSPLHF
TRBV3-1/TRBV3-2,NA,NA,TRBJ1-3,TGTGCCAGCAGCCCCCTGGCTCGGAGCTCTGGAAACACCATATATTTT,CASSPLARSSGNTIYF
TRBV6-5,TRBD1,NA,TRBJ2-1,TGTGCCAGCAGAACCGGGACAGGCAACAATGAGCAGTTCTTC,CASRTGTGNNEQFF
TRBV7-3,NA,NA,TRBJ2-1,TGTGCCAGCAGCTTAAGCCCTACTAGCTACAATGAGCAGTTCTTC,CASSLSPTSYNEQFF
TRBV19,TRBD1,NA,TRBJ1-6,TGTGCCAGTCTCGACAGGGGCGGAGGGTCACCCCTCCACTTT,CASLDRGGGSPLHF
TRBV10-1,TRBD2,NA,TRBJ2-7,TGCGCCAGCAGTGAGGGGCTAGCGGGAGTGCAGTACTTC,CASSEGLAGVQYF
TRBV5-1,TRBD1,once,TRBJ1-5,TGCGCCAGCAGCCCACAGGGGGCGAGAAATCAGCCCCAGCATTTT,CASSPQGARNQPQHF
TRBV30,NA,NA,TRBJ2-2,TGTGCCTGGGGGGCGGGTAGCGACACCGGGGAGCTGTTTTTT,CAWGAGSDTGELFF
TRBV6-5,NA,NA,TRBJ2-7,TGTGCCAGCAGCTTAGAGACTAGGCCGATCTACGAGCAGTACTTC,CASSLETRPIYEQYF
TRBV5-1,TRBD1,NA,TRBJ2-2,TGCGCCAGCAGCGTTACAGGGGGCGTCGACACCGGGGAGCTGTTTTTT,CASSVTGGVDTGELFF
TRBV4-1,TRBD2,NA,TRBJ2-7,TGCGCCAGTTCAACTAGCGGGAGGGGGGACGAGCAGTACTTC,CASSTSGRGDEQYF
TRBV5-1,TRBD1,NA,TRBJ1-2,TGCGCCAGCAGCTTGGAGGGACAGGGGGTTGGCTACACCTTC,CASSLEGQGVGYTF
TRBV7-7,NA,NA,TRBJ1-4,TGTGCTAGCAGCCCATGGCCACAGGGAGACACTAATGAAAAACTGTTTTTT,CASSPWPQGDTNEKLFF
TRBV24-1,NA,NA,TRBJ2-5,TGTGCCACCAGTGATTTGACCGGGACTGAGACCCAGTACTTC,CATSDLTGTETQYF
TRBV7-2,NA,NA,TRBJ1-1,TGTGCCAGCAGCTTAGCGCTGGGAGGGAGGGCTGAAGCTTTCTTT,CASSLALGGRAEAFF
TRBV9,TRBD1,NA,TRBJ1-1,TGTGCCAGCAGCGTAGATGGACAGGGTAACACTGAAGCTTTCTTT,CASSVDGQGNTEAFF
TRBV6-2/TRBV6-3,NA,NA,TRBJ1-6,TGTGCCAGCAGTTACGACAAAACCTCCTATAATTCACCCCTCCACTTT,CASSYDKTSYNSPLHF
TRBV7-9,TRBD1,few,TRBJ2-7,TGTGCCAGCAGACGGGACAGCACCTACGAGCAGTACTTC,CASRRDSTYEQYF
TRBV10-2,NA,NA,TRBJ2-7,TGCGCCAGCAGTGAGTCAAAGGGGGGGACAGGTAGAATTGAGCAGTACTTC,CASSESKGGTGRIEQYF
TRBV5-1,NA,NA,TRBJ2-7,TGCGCCAGCAGCTTGGGGTGGGGCTCGAGCTCCTACGAGCAGTACTTC,CASSLGWGSSSYEQYF
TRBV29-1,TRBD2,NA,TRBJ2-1,TGCAGCGTGAAAGCGGGAACAAGCAATGAGCAGTTCTTC,CSVKAGTSNEQFF
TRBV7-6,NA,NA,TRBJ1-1,TGTGCCAGCAGCTTACCGGGAAATAGAGCTTTCTTT,CASSLPGNRAFF
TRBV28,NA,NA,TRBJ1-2,TGTGCCAGCAGTCCCCGTGGGGGGGGCTATGGCTACACCTTC,CASSPRGGGYGYTF
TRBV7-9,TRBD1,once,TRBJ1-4,TGTGCCAGCAGTCCCCGGGACAGTAATGAAAAACTGTTTTTT,CASSPRDSNEKLFF
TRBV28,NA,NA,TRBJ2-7,TGTGCCAGCAGTCCCCTTGCGCTCAAGGAGCAGTACTTC,CASSPLALKEQYF
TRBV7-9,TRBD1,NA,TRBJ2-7,TGTGCCAGCAGCTTAGCCGGGACAGGGGTCGAGCAGTACTTC,CASSLAGTGVEQYF